These T cell receptor beta chains were read from a single sample in a study of T cells expressing NK-cell markers. TCRdb reworked the 5' RACE reads into one entry per CDR3 protein, no DNA. Found here are 550,000 or so distinct CDR3 sequences; the top ten clones hold under 4.5%. Source material: blood T cells: a sorted CD56 or NKG2C T cell subset, CD4+ or CD8+ T cells, or bulk PBMC T cells (not recorded which). The receptors were sampled from a young man in good health. CDR3s include the opening cysteine and the closing phenylalanine or tryptophan.

J gene | V gene | CDR3 protein
TRBJ2-7 | TRBV4-2 | CASSQVVGDEQYF
TRBJ2-1 | TRBV29-1 | CSDDSPTIGEFF
TRBJ1-2 | TRBV9 | CASSVAPNREAISYGYTF
TRBJ1-3 | TRBV18 | CASSPLERGNTIYF
TRBJ2-1 | TRBV4-2 | CASSQRDPDNEQFF
TRBJ2-2 | TRBV29-1 | CSVPYNTGELFF
TRBJ1-5 | TRBV13 | CASSWGQQAQPQHF
TRBJ2-7 | TRBV29-1 | CSVGPGLADYEQYF
TRBJ2-2 | TRBV5-6 | CASSLGGTDTGELFF
TRBJ1-2 | TRBV3-1 | CASSQTADYGYTF
TRBJ2-7 | TRBV20-1 | CSARDLYYEQYF
TRBJ2-1 | TRBV3-1 | CASSRGILGNEQFF
TRBJ2-3 | TRBV12-3/TRBV12-4 | CASRSTGRYTDTQYF
TRBJ2-3 | TRBV9 | CASKALAGVSDTQYF
TRBJ2-1 | TRBV5-1 | CASSLVISGGEQFF
TRBJ1-1 | TRBV6-1 | CASRKLRAVEAFF
TRBJ2-1 | TRBV12-3/TRBV12-4 | CASSAPGLAGGNEQFF
TRBJ1-3 | TRBV20-1 | CSASWTGAGNTIYF
TRBJ2-5 | TRBV6-2/TRBV6-3 | CASSSLLGLVETQYF
TRBJ2-5 | TRBV25-1 | CASSPLAGIQETQYF
TRBJ1-2 | TRBV6-1 | CASSSRDYSQFGYTF
TRBJ2-1 | TRBV29-1 | CSVGLAGMYNEQFF
TRBJ2-1 | TRBV29-1 | CSVEDFSGAYNEQFF
TRBJ1-5 | TRBV12-3/TRBV12-4 | CASNSHQGSDSLQPQHF
TRBJ2-1 | TRBV12-3/TRBV12-4 | CASSLQRTAPEQFF
TRBJ2-5 | TRBV6-5 | CASGHAIKETQYF
TRBJ2-7 | TRBV20-1 | CSAREWLAANYEQYF
TRBJ1-5 | TRBV20-1 | CSARDTQGLGNQPQHF
TRBJ2-2 | TRBV7-2 | CASSSNRGRITGELFF
TRBJ1-2 | TRBV10-3 | CAISESGGRRANYGYTF
TRBJ1-1 | TRBV12-3/TRBV12-4 | CASTEIGQGYTEAFF
TRBJ2-5 | TRBV7-9 | CASSYGTSGSSETQYF
TRBJ2-7 | TRBV28 | CASSLGPGQTNEQYF
TRBJ2-1 | TRBV27 | CASSWLPSGGRFNEQFF
TRBJ2-7 | TRBV6-5 | CASSYRTSVDSYEQYF
TRBJ1-4 | TRBV4-2 | CASSQVGTGDEKLFF
TRBJ2-5 | TRBV7-2 | CASSASETQYF
TRBJ2-7 | TRBV7-9 | CASSLVGTFLPYEQYF
TRBJ2-5 | TRBV29-1 | CSVSRGRGETQYF
TRBJ2-1 | TRBV3-1 | CASSPYRQVEQFF
TRBJ2-4 | TRBV5-1 | CASSLDRVQNIQYF
TRBJ2-1 | TRBV9 | CASSGVGNEQFF
TRBJ2-5 | TRBV12-5 | CASGRGEETQYF
TRBJ2-7 | TRBV20-1 | CSAGLAGGRGSYEQYF
TRBJ2-2 | TRBV4-2 | CASSQHRDTGELFF
TRBJ2-1 | TRBV21-1 | CASTPGPRMRGEQFF
TRBJ2-5 | TRBV4-2 | CASSQDWQKETQYF
TRBJ1-2 | TRBV4-2 | CASSQELGSNYGYTF